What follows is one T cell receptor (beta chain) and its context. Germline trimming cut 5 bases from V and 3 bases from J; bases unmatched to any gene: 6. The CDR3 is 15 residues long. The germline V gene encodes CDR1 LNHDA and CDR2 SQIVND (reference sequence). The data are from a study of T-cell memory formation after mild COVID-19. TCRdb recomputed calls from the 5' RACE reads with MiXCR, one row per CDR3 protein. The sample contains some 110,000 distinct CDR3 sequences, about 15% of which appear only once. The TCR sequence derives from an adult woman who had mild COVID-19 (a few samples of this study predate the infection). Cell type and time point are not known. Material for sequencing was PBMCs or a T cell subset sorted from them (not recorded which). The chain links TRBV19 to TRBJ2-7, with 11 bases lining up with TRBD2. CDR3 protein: CASSDSGRAGYEQYF. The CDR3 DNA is TGTGCCAGTAGTGATAGCGGGAGGGCCGGCTACGAGCAGTACTTC.